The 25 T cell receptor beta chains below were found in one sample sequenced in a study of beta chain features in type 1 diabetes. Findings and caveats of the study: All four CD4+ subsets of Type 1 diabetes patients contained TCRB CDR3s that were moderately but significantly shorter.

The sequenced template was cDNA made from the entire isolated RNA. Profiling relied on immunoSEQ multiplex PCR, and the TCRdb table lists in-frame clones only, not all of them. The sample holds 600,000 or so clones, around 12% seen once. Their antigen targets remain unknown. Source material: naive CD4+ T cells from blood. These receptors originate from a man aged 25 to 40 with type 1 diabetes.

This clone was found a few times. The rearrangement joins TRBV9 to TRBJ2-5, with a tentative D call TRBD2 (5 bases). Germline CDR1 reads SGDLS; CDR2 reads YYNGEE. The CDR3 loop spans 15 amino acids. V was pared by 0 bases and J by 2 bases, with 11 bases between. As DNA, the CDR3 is TGTGCCAGCAGCGTAGCCGGGGTTGAGCAAGAGACCCAGTACTTC. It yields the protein CASSVAGVEQETQYF. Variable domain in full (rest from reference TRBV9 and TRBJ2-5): DSGVTQTPKHLITATGQRVTLRCSPRSGDLSVYWYQQSLDQGLQFLIQYYNGEERAKGNILERFSAQQFPDLHSELNLSSLELGDSALYFCASSVAGVEQETQYFGPGTRLLVL.

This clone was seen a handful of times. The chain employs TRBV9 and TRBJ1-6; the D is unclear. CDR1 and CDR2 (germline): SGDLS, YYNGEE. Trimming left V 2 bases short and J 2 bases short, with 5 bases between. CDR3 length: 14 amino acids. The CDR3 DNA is TGTGCCAGCAGCGTGGCAGCCTATAATTCACCCCTCCACTTT. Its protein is CASSVAAYNSPLHF.

CDR3 protein: CASSKLRQEVNEKLFF. CDR3 coding DNA: TGTGCCAGTAGTAAACTCCGCCAGGAGGTTAATGAAAAACTGTTTTTT. This chain joins TRBV19 and TRBJ1-4, with D hard to call. Germline CDR1 and CDR2: LNHDA and SQIVND (reference sequence). The CDR3 is 16 residues long. The germline V and J ends were trimmed by 4 bases and 4 bases, with 16 bases remaining between them.

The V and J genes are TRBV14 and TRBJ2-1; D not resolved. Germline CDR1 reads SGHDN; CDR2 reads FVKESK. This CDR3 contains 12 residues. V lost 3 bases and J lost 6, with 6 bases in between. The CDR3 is CASSHWANEQFF. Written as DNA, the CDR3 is TGTGCCAGCAGCCACTGGGCCAATGAGCAGTTCTTC.

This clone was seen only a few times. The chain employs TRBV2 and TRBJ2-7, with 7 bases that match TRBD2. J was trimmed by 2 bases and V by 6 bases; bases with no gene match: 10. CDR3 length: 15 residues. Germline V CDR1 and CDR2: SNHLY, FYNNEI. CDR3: CASRARESGTYEQYF. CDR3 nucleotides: TGTGCCAGCAGGGCGCGGGAGTCAGGGACCTACGAGCAGTACTTC.

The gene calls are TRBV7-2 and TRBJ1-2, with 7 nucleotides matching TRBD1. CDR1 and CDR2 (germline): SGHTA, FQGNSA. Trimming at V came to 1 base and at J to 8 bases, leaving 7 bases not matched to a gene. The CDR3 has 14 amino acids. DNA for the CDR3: TGTGCCAGCAGCTTAGTGAAGGGGGCGCAAGGCTACACCTTC. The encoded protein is CASSLVKGAQGYTF.

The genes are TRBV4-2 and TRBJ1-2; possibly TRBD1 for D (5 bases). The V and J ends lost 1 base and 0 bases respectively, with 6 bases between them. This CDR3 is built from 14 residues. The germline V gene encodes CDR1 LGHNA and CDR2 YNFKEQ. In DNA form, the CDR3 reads TGTGCCAGCAGCCAAGCGGACACTAACTATGGCTACACCTTC. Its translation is CASSQADTNYGYTF.

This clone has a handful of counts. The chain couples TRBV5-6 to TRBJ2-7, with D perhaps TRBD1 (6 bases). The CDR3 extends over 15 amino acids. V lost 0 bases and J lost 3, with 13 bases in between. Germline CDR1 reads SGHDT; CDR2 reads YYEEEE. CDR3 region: CASSLEGGSYYEQYF. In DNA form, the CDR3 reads TGTGCCAGCAGCTTGGAAGGGGGATCGTACTACGAGCAGTACTTC.

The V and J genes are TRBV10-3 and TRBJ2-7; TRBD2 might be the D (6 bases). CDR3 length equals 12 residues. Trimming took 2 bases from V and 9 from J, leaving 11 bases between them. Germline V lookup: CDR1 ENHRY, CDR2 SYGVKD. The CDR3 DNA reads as TGTGCCATCAGTGAGCCCGGGGGAGGGCAGTACTTC. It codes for CAISEPGGGQYF.

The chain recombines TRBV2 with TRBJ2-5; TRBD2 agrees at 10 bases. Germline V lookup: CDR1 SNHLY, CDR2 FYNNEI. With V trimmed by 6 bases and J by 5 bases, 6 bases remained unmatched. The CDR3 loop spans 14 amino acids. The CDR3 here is CASSHGTSVETQYF. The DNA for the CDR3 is TGTGCCAGCAGCCATGGGACTAGCGTGGAGACCCAGTACTTC. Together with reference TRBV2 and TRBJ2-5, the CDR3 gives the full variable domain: EPEVTQTPSHQVTQMGQEVILRCVPISNHLYFYWYRQILGQKVEFLVSFYNNEISEKSEIFDDQFSVERPDGSNFTLKIRSTKLEDSAMYFCASSHGTSVETQYFGPGTRLLVL.

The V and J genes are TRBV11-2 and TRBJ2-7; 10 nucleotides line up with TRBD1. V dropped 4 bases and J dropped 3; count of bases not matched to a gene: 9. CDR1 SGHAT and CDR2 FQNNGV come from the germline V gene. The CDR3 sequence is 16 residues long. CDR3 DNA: TGTGCCAGCAGCTCCTCCCGGGGACAGGGGAACTACGAGCAGTACTTC. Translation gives CASSSSRGQGNYEQYF.

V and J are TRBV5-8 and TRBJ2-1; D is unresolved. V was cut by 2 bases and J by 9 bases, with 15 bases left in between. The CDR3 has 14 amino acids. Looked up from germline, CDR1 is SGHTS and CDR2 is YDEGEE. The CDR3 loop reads CASSLYGSYSEQFF. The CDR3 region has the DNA TGTGCCAGCAGCTTATATGGTAGCTATAGTGAGCAGTTCTTC.

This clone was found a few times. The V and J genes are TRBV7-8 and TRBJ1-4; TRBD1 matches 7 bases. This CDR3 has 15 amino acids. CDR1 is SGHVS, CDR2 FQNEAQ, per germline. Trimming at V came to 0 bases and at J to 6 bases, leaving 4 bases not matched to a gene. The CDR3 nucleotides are TGTGCCAGCAGCTTAGCCGGGACAGCTTATGAAAAACTGTTTTTT. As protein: CASSLAGTAYEKLFF.

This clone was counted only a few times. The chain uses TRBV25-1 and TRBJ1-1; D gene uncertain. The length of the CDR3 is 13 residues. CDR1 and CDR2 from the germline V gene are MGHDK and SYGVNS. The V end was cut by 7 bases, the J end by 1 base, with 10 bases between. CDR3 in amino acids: CASTGPQNTEAFF. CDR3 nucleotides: TGTGCCAGCACCGGCCCTCAGAACACTGAAGCTTTCTTT.

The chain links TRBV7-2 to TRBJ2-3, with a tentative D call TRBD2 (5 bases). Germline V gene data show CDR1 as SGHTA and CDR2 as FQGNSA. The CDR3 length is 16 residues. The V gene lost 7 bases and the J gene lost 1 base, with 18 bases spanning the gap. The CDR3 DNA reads TGTGCCAGCACCACCCCAGGAGGAGGACGCACAGATACGCAGTATTTT. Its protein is CASTTPGGGRTDTQYF.

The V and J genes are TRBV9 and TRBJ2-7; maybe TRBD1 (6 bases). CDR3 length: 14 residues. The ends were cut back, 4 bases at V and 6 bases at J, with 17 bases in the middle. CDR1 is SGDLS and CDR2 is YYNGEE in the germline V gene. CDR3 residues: CASSLLQGQGEQYF. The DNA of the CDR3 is TGTGCCAGCAGCTTACTACAGGGTCAGGGCGAGCAGTACTTC.

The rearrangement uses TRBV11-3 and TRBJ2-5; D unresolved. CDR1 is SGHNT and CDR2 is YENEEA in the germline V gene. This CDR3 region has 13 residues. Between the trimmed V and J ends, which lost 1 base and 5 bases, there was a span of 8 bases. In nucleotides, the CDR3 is TGTGCCAGCAGCTTAGCCGTGAGGGAGACCCAGTACTTC. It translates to CASSLAVRETQYF.

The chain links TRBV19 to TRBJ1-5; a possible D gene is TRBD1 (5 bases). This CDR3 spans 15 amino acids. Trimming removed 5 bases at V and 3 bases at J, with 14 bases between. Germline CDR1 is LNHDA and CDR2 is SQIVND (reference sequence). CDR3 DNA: TGTGCCAGTAGTCCGAGACAGCTTAACAATCAGCCCCAGCATTTT. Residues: CASSPRQLNNQPQHF.

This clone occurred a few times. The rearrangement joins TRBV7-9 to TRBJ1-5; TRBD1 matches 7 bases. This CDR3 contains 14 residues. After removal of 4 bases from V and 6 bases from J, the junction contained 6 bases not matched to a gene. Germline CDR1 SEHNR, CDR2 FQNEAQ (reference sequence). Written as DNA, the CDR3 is TGTGCCAGCAGCTCCAAGGGGGCGGGTCAGCCCCAGCATTTT. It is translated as CASSSKGAGQPQHF.

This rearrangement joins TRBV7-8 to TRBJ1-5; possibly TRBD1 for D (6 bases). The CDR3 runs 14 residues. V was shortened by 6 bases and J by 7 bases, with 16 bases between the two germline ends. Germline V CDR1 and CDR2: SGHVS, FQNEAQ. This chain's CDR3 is CASSQNREWQPQHF. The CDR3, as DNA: TGTGCCAGCAGTCAGAACAGGGAATGGCAGCCCCAGCATTTT.

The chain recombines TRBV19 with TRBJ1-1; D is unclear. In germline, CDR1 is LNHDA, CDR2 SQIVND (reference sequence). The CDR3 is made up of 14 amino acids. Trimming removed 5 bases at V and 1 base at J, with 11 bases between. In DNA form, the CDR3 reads TGTGCCAGTAGTTCCGACGGACGGAACACTGAAGCTTTCTTT. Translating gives CASSSDGRNTEAFF.

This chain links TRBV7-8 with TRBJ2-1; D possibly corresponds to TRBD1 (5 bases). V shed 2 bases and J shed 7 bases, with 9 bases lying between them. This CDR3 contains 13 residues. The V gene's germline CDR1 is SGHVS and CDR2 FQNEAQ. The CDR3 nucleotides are TGTGCCAGCAGCTTATGGGGCAAGAATGAGCAGTTCTTC. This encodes CASSLWGKNEQFF.

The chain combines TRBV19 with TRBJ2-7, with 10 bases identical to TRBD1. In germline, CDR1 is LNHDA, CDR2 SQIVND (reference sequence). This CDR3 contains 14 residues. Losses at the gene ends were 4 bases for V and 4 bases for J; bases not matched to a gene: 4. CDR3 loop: CASSKGQGTYEQYF. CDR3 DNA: TGTGCCAGTAGTAAGGGACAGGGGACGTACGAGCAGTACTTC.

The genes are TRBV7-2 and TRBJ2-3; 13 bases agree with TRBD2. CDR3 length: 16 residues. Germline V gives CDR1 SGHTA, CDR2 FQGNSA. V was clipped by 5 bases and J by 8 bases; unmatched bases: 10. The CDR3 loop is CASSPAGTSGIGTQYF. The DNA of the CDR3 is TGTGCCAGCAGCCCCGCCGGGACTAGCGGGATTGGTACGCAGTATTTT.

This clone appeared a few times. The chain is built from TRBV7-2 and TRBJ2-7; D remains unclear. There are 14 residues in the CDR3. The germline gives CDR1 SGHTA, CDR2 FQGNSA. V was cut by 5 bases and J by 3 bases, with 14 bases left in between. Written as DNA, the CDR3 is TGTGCCAGCAGCAAACCTTGGGGAATCTACGAGCAGTACTTC. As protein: CASSKPWGIYEQYF.